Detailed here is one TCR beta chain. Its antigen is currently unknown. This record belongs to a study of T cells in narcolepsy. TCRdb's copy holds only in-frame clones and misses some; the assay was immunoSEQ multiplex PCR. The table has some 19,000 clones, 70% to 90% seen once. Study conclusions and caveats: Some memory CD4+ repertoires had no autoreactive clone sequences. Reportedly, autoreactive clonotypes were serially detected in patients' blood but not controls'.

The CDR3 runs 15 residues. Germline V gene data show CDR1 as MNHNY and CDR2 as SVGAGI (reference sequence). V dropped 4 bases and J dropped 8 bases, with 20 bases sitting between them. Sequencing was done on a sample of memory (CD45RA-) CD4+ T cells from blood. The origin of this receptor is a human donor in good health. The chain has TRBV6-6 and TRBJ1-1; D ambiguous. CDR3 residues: CASSSLGGRIVEAFF. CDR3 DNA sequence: TGTGCCAGCAGTTCCCTGGGAGGAAGGATAGTGGAAGCTTTCTTT.